This T cell receptor (beta chain) was retrieved from a study of radiation and T cells in renal cell carcinoma. The overall study: Nephrectomy followed 15 Gy stereotactic body radiation by 4 weeks.

V dropped 7 bases and J dropped 0 bases, with 24 bases sitting between them. The CDR3 spans 18 residues. CDR1 is LNHDA, CDR2 SQIVND, per germline (reference sequence). Assay: immunoSEQ multiplex PCR; the TCRdb copy retains only in-frame clones and omits some. The sample records 100,000 to 150,000 clones, approximately 80% being singletons. As to this clone: What it binds is not known.

Time point indicated: blood 2 weeks post-SBRT. Treatment in this sample: 15 Gy SBRT to primary tumor, nephrectomy 4 weeks later. Study outcomes and limitations: In blood, top tumor clones expanded by 2 weeks, shrinking by 4.

The source was blood, collected from a patient whose treatment included radiotherapy and nephrectomy. The sequence derives from a woman aged 55-70 years with renal cell carcinoma. This chain links TRBV19 with TRBJ1-1, with D hard to call. The CDR3 region is CASIPRILGGQLNTEAFF. For the CDR3, the DNA is TGTGCCAGTATTCCCCGGATTTTAGGAGGGCAGTTGAACACTGAAGCTTTCTTT.